Presented here are 2 T cell receptor beta chains from one specimen sequenced in a study of CD8 T cells in Susac syndrome. Random hexamers were used to reverse transcribe the RNA input (about 0.5 to 1 ug). MiXCR was run by TCRdb on the immunoSEQ multiplex PCR reads, yielding one entry per CDR3 protein. The sample lists some 200,000 distinct CDR3 sequences, less than 95% occurring once. The material sequenced was CD4+ T cells from PBMCs. These receptors came from a human donor in good health.

The rearrangement links TRBV9 to TRBJ2-3, with D unresolved. The V and J ends lost 1 base and 1 base respectively, with 7 bases between them. CDR3 length: 14 residues. Germline assignment: CDR1 SGDLS and CDR2 YYNGEE. The CDR3: CASSVLSGTDTQYF. The CDR3 DNA follows: TGTGCCAGCAGCGTACTAAGCGGCACAGATACGCAGTATTTT.

This chain connects TRBV6-2 or TRBV6-3 to TRBJ2-1, with TRBD2 matching 7 bases. With 7 bases clipped from V and 8 bases from J, the junction kept 17 bases outside the gene matches. The germline CDR1 and CDR2 sequences are MNHEY and SVGEGT. This CDR3 comprises 16 residues. The CDR3 region is CASNDGGAGVNHEQFF. Here the CDR3 DNA reads TGTGCCAGCAACGACGGCGGGGCGGGGGTGAATCATGAGCAGTTCTTC.